The T cell receptor beta chain under discussion was sequenced for a study of shared clonotypes between healthy human individuals. Method: immunoSEQ multiplex PCR; TCRdb's copy keeps in-frame clones and lacks some. The sample has 2 million to 2.5 million clones, roughly 93% seen once; the top ten hold 0.36%. Findings and caveats of the study: Generally, estimated richness proved larger in naive subsets than it did in memory subsets.

Trimming cost V 0 bases and J 5 bases, with 11 bases left between them. Germline CDR1 and CDR2: SGHRS and YFSETQ. There are 14 residues in the CDR3. Of note for this clone: Antigen: not known.

The sequencing input was naive CD4+ T cells from PBMCs. Subset denoted: CD45RA+ positively selected. The chain uses TRBV5-1 and TRBJ2-5; D may be TRBD1 (6 bases). This clonotype originated in a man younger than 30 in good health. Some clones in this sample may be carry-over from other donors' samples. This CDR3 reads CASSLEQGFETQYF. As DNA, the CDR3 is TGCGCCAGCAGCTTGGAACAGGGATTCGAGACCCAGTACTTC.